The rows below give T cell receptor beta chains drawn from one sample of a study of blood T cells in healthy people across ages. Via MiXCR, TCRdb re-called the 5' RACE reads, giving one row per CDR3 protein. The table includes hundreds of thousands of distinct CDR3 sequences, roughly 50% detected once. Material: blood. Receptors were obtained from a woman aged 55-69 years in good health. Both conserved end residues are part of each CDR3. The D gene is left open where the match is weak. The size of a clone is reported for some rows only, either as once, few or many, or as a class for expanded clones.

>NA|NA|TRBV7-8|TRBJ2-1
TGTGCCAGCAGCTTAGCCTCAAGCGGTCTTAACAATGAGCAGTTCTTC
CASSLASSGLNNEQFF
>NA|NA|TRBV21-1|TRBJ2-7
TGTGCCAGCGTACTCCGGGACAGCCCTCCCCAGAAAACTTACGAGCAGTACTTC
CASVLRDSPPQKTYEQYF
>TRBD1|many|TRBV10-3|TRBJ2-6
TGTGCCATCAGGGACAGGGGCTCTGGGGCCAACGTCCTGACTTTC
CAIRDRGSGANVLTF
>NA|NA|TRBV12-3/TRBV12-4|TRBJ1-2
TGTGCCAGCAGTTTTTGGGCCTATGGCTACACCTTC
CASSFWAYGYTF
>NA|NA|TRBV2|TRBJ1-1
TGTGCCAGCAGCACGGACAGGAACACTGAAGCTTTCTTT
CASSTDRNTEAFF
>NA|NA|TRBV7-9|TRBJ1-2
TGTGCCAGCAGCTACAATTACAGGGAGAACTACGGCTACACCTTC
CASSYNYRENYGYTF
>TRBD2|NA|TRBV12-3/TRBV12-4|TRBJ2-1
TGTGCCAGCACCAACGGGGGGACTAGCGGGAGGCTGTCCTACAATGAGCAGTTCTTC
CASTNGGTSGRLSYNEQFF
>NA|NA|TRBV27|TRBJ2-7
TGTGCCAGCTCCCCGGGGTACAGCTACGAGCAGTACTTC
CASSPGYSYEQYF
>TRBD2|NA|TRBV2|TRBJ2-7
TGTGCCAGCAGAGGACTAGTCGGTTCCTACGAGCAGTACTTC
CASRGLVGSYEQYF
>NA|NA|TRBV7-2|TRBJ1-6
TGTGCCAGCAGCTTTGGACAGATGGGCTCCTATAATTCACCCCTCCACTTT
CASSFGQMGSYNSPLHF
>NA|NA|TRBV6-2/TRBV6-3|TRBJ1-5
TGTGCCAGCAGTTACGATTCCATAGGCCTCCAGCATTTT
CASSYDSIGLQHF
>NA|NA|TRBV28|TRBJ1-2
TGTGCCAGCAGTCCCGGGCAGTTAAACTATGGCTACACCTTC
CASSPGQLNYGYTF
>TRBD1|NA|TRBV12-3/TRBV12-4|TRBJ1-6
TGTGCCAGCCAGACAGGGGAATCACCCCTCCACTTT
CASQTGESPLHF
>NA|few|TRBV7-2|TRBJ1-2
TGTGCCAGCAGCTCACAGGGTGGTGTGTTTGACTATGGCTACACCTTC
CASSSQGGVFDYGYTF
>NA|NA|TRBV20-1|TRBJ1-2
TGCAGTGCTAGAGGGGCGAGAGGACTTCGCTATGGCTACACCTTC
CSARGARGLRYGYTF
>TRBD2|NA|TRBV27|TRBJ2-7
TGTGCCAGCAGTTTATCCCGGGGGACTACCTACGAGCAGTACTTC
CASSLSRGTTYEQYF
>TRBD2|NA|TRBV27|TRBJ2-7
TGTGCCAGCAGTCGACGACTAGCGGGAGGGTACGAGCAGTACTTC
CASSRRLAGGYEQYF
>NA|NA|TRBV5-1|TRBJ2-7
TGCGCCAGCAGCGAACTAAGGGCCTACGAGCAGTACTTC
CASSELRAYEQYF
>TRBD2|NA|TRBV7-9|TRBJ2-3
TGTGCCAGTTGGCCGGGGGGGGCCACAGATACGCAGTATTTT
CASWPGGATDTQYF
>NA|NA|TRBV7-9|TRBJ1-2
TGTGCCAGCAGCTTGTTGGGGGTCAGCGAAAACTATGGCTACACCTTC
CASSLLGVSENYGYTF
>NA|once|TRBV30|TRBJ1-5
TGTGCCTGGACCGACGGGGTTTCGGGTCAGCCCCAGCATTTT
CAWTDGVSGQPQHF
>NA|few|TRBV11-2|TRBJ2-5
TGTGCCAGCAGCTTAGCGGGGCGTCCGGCCCAGTACTTC
CASSLAGRPAQYF
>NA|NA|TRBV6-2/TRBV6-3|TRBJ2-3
TGTGCCAGCAGTTCTCGAGTCTCGACAGATACGCAGTATTTT
CASSSRVSTDTQYF
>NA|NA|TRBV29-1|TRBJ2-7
TGCAGCGTTGGGGAGAATGAGCAGTACTTC
CSVGENEQYF
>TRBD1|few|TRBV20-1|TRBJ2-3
TGCAGTGCTCCGGGGGGGACAGGGGGCCCAGATACGCAGTATTTT
CSAPGGTGGPDTQYF
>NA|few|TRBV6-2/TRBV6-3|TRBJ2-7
TGTGCCAGCAATTCAGGAGGGGGCTACGAGCAGTACTTC
CASNSGGGYEQYF
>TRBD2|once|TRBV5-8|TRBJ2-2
TGTGCCAGCAGCTGGTGGATAGCGGGGGACAACACCGGGGAGCTGTTTTTT
CASSWWIAGDNTGELFF
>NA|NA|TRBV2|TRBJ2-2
TGTGCTAGCCGGGGGGCGTTGAACACCGGGGAGCTGTTTTTT
CASRGALNTGELFF
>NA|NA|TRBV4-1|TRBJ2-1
TGCGCCAGCAGCCAGGGGACAGCGGGAGCGTCCTACAATGAGCAGTTCTTC
CASSQGTAGASYNEQFF
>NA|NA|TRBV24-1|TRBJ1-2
TGTGCCACCAGTGATGACACGGATAACTATGGCTACACCTTC
CATSDDTDNYGYTF
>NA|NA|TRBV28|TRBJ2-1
TGTGCCAGCAGGGAGCAGGGTAGCTCCTACAATGAGCAGTTCTTC
CASREQGSSYNEQFF
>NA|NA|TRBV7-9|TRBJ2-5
TGTGCCAGCAGCGGACCTCCGGGTATCCAAGAGACCCAGTACTTC
CASSGPPGIQETQYF
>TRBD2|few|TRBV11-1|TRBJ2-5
TGTGCCAGCAGCTTCCCCCGGACTAGCGGGCAACAAGAGACCCAGTACTTC
CASSFPRTSGQQETQYF
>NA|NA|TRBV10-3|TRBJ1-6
TGTGCCATCAGTGAACGAGGGAACCTTTCACCCCTCCACTTT
CAISERGNLSPLHF
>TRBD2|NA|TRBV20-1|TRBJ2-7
TGCAGTGCTAGGACTAGCTCGGCGTCCAATGAGCAGTACTTC
CSARTSSASNEQYF
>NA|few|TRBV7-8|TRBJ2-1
TGTGCCAGCAGCTTTACAGTTGCCTACAATGAGCAGTTCTTC
CASSFTVAYNEQFF
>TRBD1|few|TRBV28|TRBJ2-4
TGTGCCAGCGCCGACAGGGAAATTCAGTACTTC
CASADREIQYF
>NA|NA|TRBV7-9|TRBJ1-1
TGTGCCAGCAGCCCCGTCGCGGGGGCGACTGAAGCTTTCTTT
CASSPVAGATEAFF
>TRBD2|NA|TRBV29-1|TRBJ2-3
TGCAGCGTAGCAAAGGGACTAGCGGGCGCAGATACGCAGTATTTT
CSVAKGLAGADTQYF
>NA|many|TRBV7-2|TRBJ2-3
TGTGCCAGCAGCTTAGGGATCACAGATACGCAGTATTTT
CASSLGITDTQYF
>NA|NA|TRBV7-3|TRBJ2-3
TGTGCCAGCAGCTTTAGGGCGGTCACAGATACGCAGTATTTT
CASSFRAVTDTQYF
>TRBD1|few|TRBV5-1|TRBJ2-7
TGCGCCAGCAGCTTGGGGACAGGGGGCCCCTACGAGCAGTACTTC
CASSLGTGGPYEQYF